This T cell receptor (beta chain) was identified in a study of beta chain features in type 1 diabetes. Study summary: Across every sample, almost 110,000,000 sorted cells were examined in total. Study results and caveats: Reduced insertions and increased deletions marked VDJ junctions in type 1 diabetes patients.

All of the isolated RNA was reverse transcribed, so expressed TCRB transcripts were sequenced. Assay: immunoSEQ multiplex PCR; the TCRdb copy retains only in-frame clones and omits some. The sample records 200,000 to 250,000 clones, more than 9% being singletons. This clone has just a few counts. Its target is not known. Germline CDR1 SGHVS, CDR2 FQNEAQ. This CDR3 has 17 amino acids. The J segment lost 5 bases and the V segment lost 0 bases, leaving 12 bases of the junction unmatched. Sequenced input: naive CD4+ T cells from blood. This TCR derives from a woman between 18 and 29 years old in good health. The chain links TRBV7-8 to TRBJ2-5, with 7 bases fitting TRBD2. CDR3 nucleotides: TGTGCCAGCAGCTTAGCGGCGCGTCTAGCGGTAGTCGAGACCCAGTACTTC. Translated, it gives CASSLAARLAVVETQYF.